This T cell receptor (beta chain) was found in a study of early T cells in non-severe SARS-CoV-2 infection. Across the whole study: With bulk RNA from unsorted whole blood as input, sequencing yielded unpaired chains.

Germline lookup yields CDR1 MDHEN and CDR2 SYDVKM. The CDR3 covers 15 residues. Trimming cost V 5 bases and J 1 base; bases outside gene matches: 6. TCRdb reprocessed the 5' RACE reads with MiXCR, giving one entry per CDR3 protein. This table holds nearly 45,000 distinct CDR3 sequences, around 10% found once. The chain joins TRBV28 to TRBJ1-2, with TRBD1 identical over 8 bases. The TCR comes from an adult who was a healthcare worker with PCR-confirmed SARS-CoV-2 infection or an uninfected control (not recorded which). Sequences were obtained from whole blood. The CDR3 reads CASSPGQGYNYGYTF. The CDR3 DNA follows: TGTGCCAGCAGTCCAGGACAGGGATATAACTATGGCTACACCTTC.